One and the same sample provided the 10 T cell receptor beta chains below, sequenced in a study of blood T cell repertoires in COVID-19 (dated by TCRdb to the early 2020s). The library was produced with the immunoSEQ multiplex PCR assay. In its TCRdb copy, this immuneACCESS table keeps in-frame sequences only and misses some clones. Where compared with another copy, unresolved V genes explain less than half of these, and the others have no known cause. In all, the sample holds approximately 35,000 clones, and 70% to 90% of those were seen once. The top ten clones comprise 5% to 7.5% of the sample. Sequences were obtained from peripheral blood. The origin of the receptors is a man in his 60s with active COVID-19.

V and J are TRBV2 and TRBJ2-7; D ambiguous. CDR3 length equals 11 residues. CDR1 SNHLY and CDR2 FYNNEI come from the germline V gene. Trimming left V 8 bases short and J 3 bases short, with 8 bases between. The CDR3 region is CASGLLYEQYF. DNA for the CDR3: TGTGCCAGCGGGCTGCTCTACGAGCAGTACTTC.

Only one count was recorded for this clone. The rearrangement links TRBV10-2 to TRBJ1-6; D might be TRBD1 (5 bases). The CDR3 sequence is 15 residues long. V lost 7 bases and J 6 bases, leaving 16 bases between the germline ends. Germline assignment: CDR1 WSHSY and CDR2 SAAADI. CDR3 protein: CASKGGAGLNSPLHF. CDR3 DNA: TGCGCCAGCAAGGGAGGGGCAGGGCTTAATTCACCCCTCCACTTT.

This clone was detected only once. The V and J genes are TRBV27 and TRBJ2-3; possible D gene TRBD2, 6 bases. V dropped 1 base and J dropped 8 bases, with 13 bases sitting between them. Germline V lookup: CDR1 MNHEY, CDR2 SMNVEV (reference sequence). CDR3 length equals 14 residues. Here the CDR3 DNA reads TGTGCCAGCAGTTTATTTGGGGGAGGAGGTACGCAGTATTTT. Translating gives CASSLFGGGGTQYF.

The gene calls are TRBV28 and TRBJ2-1, with TRBD2 identical over 9 bases. The CDR3 loop spans 17 amino acids. Germline V gene sequence: CDR1 MDHEN, CDR2 SYDVKM. V lost 2 bases and J lost 7; bases outside the gene matches: 12. The CDR3 bases are TGTGCCAGCAGTTTAGACTTGGCTAGCGGGACGGGGAATGAGCAGTTCTTC. Translation: CASSLDLASGTGNEQFF.

The chain employs TRBV27 and TRBJ2-1; no clear D gene. V lost 5 bases and J 4 bases, leaving 9 bases between the germline ends. This CDR3 is built from 13 residues. Germline loops: CDR1 MNHEY, CDR2 SMNVEV (reference sequence). CDR3 protein: CASSGALYNEQFF. For the CDR3, the DNA is TGTGCCAGCAGTGGAGCGTTGTACAATGAGCAGTTCTTC.

This chain uses TRBV6-5 with TRBJ1-2; no clear D. The CDR3 is 15 amino acids. V was cut by 0 bases and J by 4 bases, with 12 bases left in between. Germline V gene sequence: CDR1 MNHEY, CDR2 SVGAGI. The CDR3 region has the DNA TGTGCCAGCAGTTACTCGTCCAGTTTATTCTATGGCTACACCTTC. Protein product: CASSYSSSLFYGYTF.

This chain connects TRBV12-1 to TRBJ2-3; the table's D gene call, TRBD2, was not cross checked with the DNA. TRBV12-1 is tagged as a pseudogene. This CDR3 region has 15 residues. The CDR3 loop reads CASTSSGRAPDTQYF. The CDR3 nucleotides are TGTGCCAGCACCTCTAGCGGGAGGGCCCCAGATACGCAGTATTTT.

V usage is TRBV5-1 and J usage is TRBJ2-1; the D is unclear. Trimming stripped 0 bases from V and 7 bases from J, with 14 bases between. This CDR3 spans 15 amino acids. The V gene's germline CDR1 is SGHRS and CDR2 YFSETQ. The CDR3 coding sequence is TGCGCCAGCAGCTTGGGGGTGGGCAGTTGGAATGAGCAGTTCTTC. As protein: CASSLGVGSWNEQFF.

The chain employs TRBV3-1 (or the pseudogene TRBV3-2) and TRBJ2-1, with 8 bases aligning to TRBD2. The CDR3 covers 12 residues. V was pared by 8 bases and J by 15 bases, with 12 bases of the junction left unmatched. Germline V gives CDR1 LGHDT, CDR2 YNNKEL (reference sequence). The chain's CDR3 is CASGGNGRVPFF. Here the CDR3 DNA reads TGTGCCAGCGGTGGAAACGGGAGGGTCCCGTTCTTC.

This chain joins TRBV19 and TRBJ2-6; 7 bases agree with TRBD2. The CDR3 has 13 residues. J gave up 12 bases and V 3 bases, and 5 bases lay outside the gene matches. Germline V lookup: CDR1 LNHDA, CDR2 SQIVND (reference sequence). CDR3 residues: CASSIAGVGVLTF. In DNA, the CDR3 is TGTGCCAGTAGTATTGCGGGAGTCGGCGTCCTGACTTTC.